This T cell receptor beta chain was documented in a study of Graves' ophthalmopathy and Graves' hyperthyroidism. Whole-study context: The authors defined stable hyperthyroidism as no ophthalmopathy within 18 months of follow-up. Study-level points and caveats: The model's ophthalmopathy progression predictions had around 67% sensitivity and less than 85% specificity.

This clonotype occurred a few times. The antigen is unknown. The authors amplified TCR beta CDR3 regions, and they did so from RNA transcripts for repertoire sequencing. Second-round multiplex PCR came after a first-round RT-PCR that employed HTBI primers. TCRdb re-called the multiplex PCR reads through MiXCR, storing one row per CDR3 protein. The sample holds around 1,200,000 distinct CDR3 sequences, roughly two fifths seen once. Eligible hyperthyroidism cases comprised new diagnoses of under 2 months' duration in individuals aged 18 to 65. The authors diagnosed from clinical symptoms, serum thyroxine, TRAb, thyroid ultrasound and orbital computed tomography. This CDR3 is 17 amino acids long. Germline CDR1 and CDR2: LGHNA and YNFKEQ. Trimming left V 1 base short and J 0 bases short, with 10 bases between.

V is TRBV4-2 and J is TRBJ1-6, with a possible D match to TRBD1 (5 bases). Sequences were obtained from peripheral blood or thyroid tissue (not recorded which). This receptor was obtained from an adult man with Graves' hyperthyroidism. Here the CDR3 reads CASSQGWGSSYNSPLHF. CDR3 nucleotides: TGTGCCAGCAGCCAAGGCTGGGGGAGCTCCTATAATTCACCCCTCCACTTT.